Listed below are T cell receptor beta chains from one sample, sequenced in a study of blood T cell repertoires in COVID-19. Produced via immunoSEQ multiplex PCR; TCRdb's table is partial and in-frame only. Counted here are 300,000 to 400,000 clones, 80% to 90% occurring once; the ten biggest clones make up about 2.9%. The sequencing sample was made of peripheral blood. The receptor set was obtained from a woman in her thirties with COVID-19, enrolled during active disease. Each CDR3 is given without its conserved first and last residue. Where a row states a size, it is once, few, many or the class of an expanded clone; other rows omit it.

V gene	clone size	CDR3 length	J gene	CDR3 protein
TRBV10-2	NA	14	TRBJ2-2	ASRGTSGLNTGELF
TRBV19	NA	13	TRBJ1-4	ASSVDRGYSEKLF
TRBV5-6	NA	13	TRBJ2-5	ASSALAGGQETQY
TRBV5-8	once	12	TRBJ2-5	ASSLGHPQETQY
TRBV5-4	NA	15	TRBJ2-1	ASSLARWASGDLEQF
TRBV7-8	NA	14	TRBJ1-4	ASSLERVVKNEKLF
TRBV19	NA	12	TRBJ2-7	ASSLRDRRNEQY
TRBV6-2/TRBV6-3	NA	9	TRBJ2-3	ASSPRETQY
TRBV5-1	once	14	TRBJ2-1	ASSFYGTYYENEQF
TRBV10-1	NA	13	TRBJ2-1	ASSDPGQGSGEQF
TRBV7-2	NA	11	TRBJ1-5	ASSLVANQPQH
TRBV3-1/TRBV3-2	NA	12	TRBJ2-2	ASSNGQNTGELF
TRBV19	NA	14	TRBJ1-6	ASSIRDRGYNSPLH
TRBV5-4	NA	10	TRBJ2-1	ASRDSNNEQF
TRBV5-4	NA	12	TRBJ1-4	ASSLRQGNEKLF